This T cell receptor beta chain came from a study of T-cell memory formation after mild COVID-19. General observations from the study: For second-wave clones that peaked at day 37, SARS-CoV-2 specificity went unverified.

This CDR3 spans 14 amino acids. Germline V gene sequence: CDR1 MNHEY, CDR2 SVGAGI. Deletions cut 7 bases from V and 1 base from J, with 12 bases between. TCRdb re-called the 5' RACE reads through MiXCR, storing one row per CDR3 protein. The table shows approximately 82,000 distinct CDR3 sequences, with around 13% occurring only once. Remarks on this clonotype: Its antigen is still unknown.

The V and J genes are TRBV6-5 and TRBJ2-3; no clear D. The TCR originated in a man between 18 and 29 years old who had mild COVID-19 (a few samples of this study predate the infection). Cell type and time point are not known. The sample comprised PBMCs or a T cell subset sorted from them (not recorded which). The CDR3 sequence: CASTPTPGTDTQYF. As DNA, the CDR3 is TGTGCCAGCACCCCAACACCGGGCACAGATACGCAGTATTTT.